A selection of T cell receptor beta chains follows, all from one sample in a study of blood T cell repertoires in COVID-19. Only in-frame clones appear in the TCRdb table, and some are missing; sequencing was by immunoSEQ multiplex PCR. The table includes under 95,000 clones, about 73% detected once. The sample consisted of peripheral blood. The receptors originated from a man in his fifties with active or convalescent COVID-19. The CDR3 runs from the conserved cysteine through the conserved F or W. D genes are given only for firm matches. Only part of the rows carry a size: once, few, many, or a class if the clone is expanded.

clone size: NA
CDR3 length: 15
D gene: NA
V gene: TRBV5-8
J gene: TRBJ1-2
CDR3 protein: CASSLRGGSNYGYTF
CDR3 DNA: TGTGCCAGCAGCTTGCGTGGAGGTTCGAACTATGGCTACACCTTC

clone size: NA
CDR3 length: 17
D gene: NA
V gene: TRBV21-1
J gene: TRBJ2-3
CDR3 protein: CASSPGGTSGPTDTQYF
CDR3 DNA: TGTGCCAGCAGCCCAGGTGGAACTAGCGGGCCCACAGATACGCAGTATTTT

clone size: NA
CDR3 length: 15
D gene: NA
V gene: TRBV14
J gene: TRBJ1-5
CDR3 protein: CASSQRDNSNQPQHF
CDR3 DNA: TGTGCCAGCAGCCAACGAGATAATAGCAATCAGCCCCAGCATTTT

clone size: once
CDR3 length: 12
D gene: NA
V gene: TRBV27
J gene: TRBJ1-5
CDR3 protein: CASSTIGEPQHF
CDR3 DNA: TGTGCCAGCAGTACCATCGGGGAGCCCCAGCATTTT

clone size: NA
CDR3 length: 12
D gene: NA
V gene: TRBV5-5
J gene: TRBJ2-7
CDR3 protein: CASSLTDYEQYF
CDR3 DNA: TGTGCCAGCAGCTTGACAGACTACGAGCAGTACTTC

clone size: NA
CDR3 length: 17
D gene: NA
V gene: TRBV30
J gene: TRBJ2-5
CDR3 protein: CAWSFPRGGGSTETQYF
CDR3 DNA: TGTGCCTGGAGTTTCCCCCGAGGAGGGGGCAGTACAGAGACCCAGTACTTC

clone size: NA
CDR3 length: 18
D gene: NA
V gene: TRBV5-8
J gene: TRBJ1-1
CDR3 protein: CASSSQLPLRDMNTEAFF
CDR3 DNA: TGTGCCAGCAGCTCCCAACTGCCCCTCCGTGACATGAACACTGAAGCTTTCTTT

clone size: few
CDR3 length: 15
D gene: TRBD1
V gene: TRBV6-5
J gene: TRBJ2-5
CDR3 protein: CASSRSTGTGETQYF
CDR3 DNA: TGTGCCAGCAGCCGATCGACAGGGACGGGGGAGACCCAGTACTTC

clone size: NA
CDR3 length: 19
D gene: NA
V gene: TRBV21-1
J gene: TRBJ2-1
CDR3 protein: CASSKTRDFPSRAYNEQFF
CDR3 DNA: TGTGCCAGCAGCAAAACCCGGGACTTCCCTTCGCGGGCCTACAATGAGCAGTTCTTC

clone size: few
CDR3 length: 14
D gene: NA
V gene: TRBV3-1/TRBV3-2
J gene: TRBJ1-1
CDR3 protein: CASSQDWVTGEAFF
CDR3 DNA: TGTGCCAGCAGCCAAGATTGGGTGACAGGTGAAGCTTTCTTT

clone size: NA
CDR3 length: 13
D gene: NA
V gene: TRBV2
J gene: TRBJ2-4
CDR3 protein: CASTAGEENIQYF
CDR3 DNA: TGTGCCAGCACGGCAGGGGAAGAAAACATTCAGTACTTC

clone size: NA
CDR3 length: 20
D gene: NA
V gene: TRBV7-3
J gene: TRBJ2-2
CDR3 protein: CASSGAGTTGGRADTGELFF
CDR3 DNA: TGTGCCAGCAGCGGGGCCGGGACTACAGGGGGAAGAGCGGACACCGGGGAGCTGTTTTTT

clone size: NA
CDR3 length: 16
D gene: NA
V gene: TRBV18
J gene: TRBJ1-5
CDR3 protein: CASSPQGGYSNQPQHF
CDR3 DNA: TGTGCCAGCTCACCGCAAGGGGGTTATAGCAATCAGCCCCAGCATTTT

clone size: NA
CDR3 length: 14
D gene: TRBD1
V gene: TRBV13
J gene: TRBJ1-2
CDR3 protein: CASSRQGGYYGYTF
CDR3 DNA: TGTGCCAGCAGCCGCCAGGGGGGCTACTATGGCTACACCTTC

clone size: NA
CDR3 length: 16
D gene: NA
V gene: TRBV13
J gene: TRBJ2-3
CDR3 protein: CASSPGVGGRPDTQYF
CDR3 DNA: TGTGCCAGCAGCCCAGGGGTGGGGGGGCGCCCAGATACGCAGTATTTT

clone size: NA
CDR3 length: 15
D gene: TRBD1
V gene: TRBV27
J gene: TRBJ1-1
CDR3 protein: CASSRTRGRGTEAFF
CDR3 DNA: TGTGCCAGCAGTCGAACTAGGGGGCGGGGCACTGAAGCTTTCTTT

clone size: NA
CDR3 length: 14
D gene: TRBD2
V gene: TRBV27
J gene: TRBJ2-5
CDR3 protein: CANPGLAGGKTQYF
CDR3 DNA: TGTGCCAACCCGGGACTAGCGGGGGGAAAGACCCAGTACTTC